These T cell receptor beta chains were read from a single sample in a study of PD-L1 blockade in urothelial cancer. Sequenced by immunoSEQ multiplex PCR; TCRdb stores in-frame clones only, minus some. The sample has some 120,000 clones, around nine tenths seen once. This sample comprised PBMCs, obtained around atezolizumab (anti-PD-L1) treatment. Source of these receptors: a man aged 55 to 70 with urothelial cancer. Both conserved end residues are part of each CDR3. The D gene is left open where the match is weak. The size field is filled for only some rows; it gives once, few, many or a size class.

TGTGCCAGCAGCGACAGACCCACTTTAGACGGTGAGCAGTTCTTC	CASSDRPTLDGEQFF	TRBV9	TRBJ2-1	few	-
TGTGCCAGCAGCTTGGAACGGAGAGGGCACGAGCAGTACTTC	CASSLERRGHEQYF	TRBV13	TRBJ2-7	once	-
TGCGCCAGCAGCTTGTTCGTTGGGAGGACCCAGTACTTC	CASSLFVGRTQYF	TRBV5-1	TRBJ2-5	once	-
TGTGCCAGCAGTGAAGGACTAGCGTCGGGTGAGCAGTTCTTC	CASSEGLASGEQFF	TRBV6-1	TRBJ2-1	-	TRBD2
TGTGCCTGGAGTGATAAACAGGGTTTTGGCTATGGCTACACCTTC	CAWSDKQGFGYGYTF	TRBV30	TRBJ1-2	-	-
TGTGCCAGCAGCGCCAGGGGAACCCAAGAGACCCAGTACTTC	CASSARGTQETQYF	TRBV5-4	TRBJ2-5	-	-
TGTGCCAGTAGTATAGATACGGGGGGCGCCTACGAGCAGTACTTC	CASSIDTGGAYEQYF	TRBV19	TRBJ2-7	-	-
TGTGCCAGCAGCTCAAAACAAAGCACTGAAGCTTTCTTT	CASSSKQSTEAFF	TRBV7-9	TRBJ1-1	many	-
TGCGCCAGCAGCCGCCCGGGACAGGGTAACACTGAAGCTTTCTTT	CASSRPGQGNTEAFF	TRBV4-1	TRBJ1-1	-	TRBD1
TGTGCCAGCAGCTTTTTGAGGGAAAGCACAGATACGCAGTATTTT	CASSFLRESTDTQYF	TRBV12-1	TRBJ2-3	-	-
TGTGCCAGCAGCGTAGACGGGTTTGGGGCCAACGTCCTGACTTTC	CASSVDGFGANVLTF	TRBV9	TRBJ2-6	-	-
TGTGCCAGCAGCATGGACAATTATGGCTACACCTTC	CASSMDNYGYTF	TRBV5-4	TRBJ1-2	-	-
TGTGCCAGTAGTCTACGACTAGCGGGGGGGTACACCTACGAGCAGTACTTC	CASSLRLAGGYTYEQYF	TRBV19	TRBJ2-7	-	TRBD2
TGTGCCAGCAGCGACGGACAGGGTTCGGATGGCTACACCTTC	CASSDGQGSDGYTF	TRBV6-1	TRBJ1-2	few	TRBD1
TGTGCCAGCAGCGAAACCCGACAGGCCAACTATGGCTACACCTTC	CASSETRQANYGYTF	TRBV2	TRBJ1-2	-	-
TGTGCCGGGGGGGGGCCCCAGCATTTT	CAGGGPQHF	TRBV9	TRBJ1-5	once	-
TGTGCCTGGAGTGTACAGATTGGAGGACGAGGTGGCTACACCTTC	CAWSVQIGGRGGYTF	TRBV30	TRBJ1-2	-	-
TGTGCCAGCTCACCACCTCCCGCTGGAGCCGCCTACGAGCAGTACTTC	CASSPPPAGAAYEQYF	TRBV18	TRBJ2-7	-	-
TGTGCCAGCAGTCCCCCTGACATCTACAATGAGCAGTTCTTC	CASSPPDIYNEQFF	TRBV28	TRBJ2-1	-	-
TGTGCCAGCAGCTCTACTCCAACGGGGAGAACTAATGAAAAACTGTTTTTT	CASSSTPTGRTNEKLFF	TRBV7-6	TRBJ1-4	-	-
TGTGCCAGCAGCTATTCAGGGGTCCTTGGCAATCAGCCCCAGCATTTT	CASSYSGVLGNQPQHF	TRBV5-6	TRBJ1-5	-	-
TGCAGCGTCTTAGGGCAGGGGGTCGTAGAGACCCAGTACTTC	CSVLGQGVVETQYF	TRBV29-1	TRBJ2-5	-	TRBD1
TGTGCCAGCAGCCTTTTCTCGGACAGTTACAATGAGCAGTTCTTC	CASSLFSDSYNEQFF	TRBV6-1	TRBJ2-1	-	-
TGTGCCAGCAGCTTACAAGGGGCTGGGGCCAACGTCCTGACTTTC	CASSLQGAGANVLTF	TRBV7-3	TRBJ2-6	-	-
TGCAGCGTTGCACAGGGGGCGCCTGGAAACACCATATATTTT	CSVAQGAPGNTIYF	TRBV29-1	TRBJ1-3	-	TRBD1
TGCGCCAGCAGCCAAGGCCAGGGGAACACTGAAGCTTTCTTT	CASSQGQGNTEAFF	TRBV4-3	TRBJ1-1	once	-
TGTGCCACAGGACAGGGTGGTGGCTACACCTTC	CATGQGGGYTF	TRBV30	TRBJ1-2	-	TRBD1
TGTGCCAGCAGCAGGACTAGCGGGACACGAAGATATGGGCAGTATTTT	CASSRTSGTRRYGQYF	TRBV7-2	TRBJ2-3	-	TRBD2
TGTGCCAGCAGCCCGAGGGGGGGCGACTATGGCTACACCTTC	CASSPRGGDYGYTF	TRBV11-3	TRBJ1-2	-	-
TGTGCCAGTAGTAGCGCGGCGAACACTGAAGCTTTCTTT	CASSSAANTEAFF	TRBV19	TRBJ1-1	once	-
TGTGCCAGCAGCTTCGACAGGGGCGGAGGCTACACCTTC	CASSFDRGGGYTF	TRBV7-9	TRBJ1-2	-	TRBD1
TGCGCCAGCAGCTTGACTAGCGGGGGGTACAATGAGCAGTTCTTC	CASSLTSGGYNEQFF	TRBV5-1	TRBJ2-1	-	TRBD2
TGTGCCAGCAGCTTCGACAGAAAAGAGACCCAGTACTTC	CASSFDRKETQYF	TRBV5-4	TRBJ2-5	-	-
TGTGCCAGCAGGACGGGAGCGGGGGAGACCCAGTACTTC	CASRTGAGETQYF	TRBV28	TRBJ2-5	-	TRBD2
TGTGCCAGCAGTCCCCAGGGAGGTGGTGGAAACACCATATATTTT	CASSPQGGGGNTIYF	TRBV6-5	TRBJ1-3	-	-
TGTGCCAGCAGCTTCCCGGGGGGACCCCAGCATTTT	CASSFPGGPQHF	TRBV7-9	TRBJ1-5	-	-
TGTGCCAGCAGCGGAGCCGGGACAGGGGGCTCCAGCTCCTACGAGCAGTACTTC	CASSGAGTGGSSSYEQYF	TRBV7-2	TRBJ2-7	-	TRBD1
TGTGCCAGCAGTCCCTGGATGGCGGGCACAGATACGCAGTATTTT	CASSPWMAGTDTQYF	TRBV28	TRBJ2-3	-	-
TGTGCCAGCAGCACGGGACTAGCCCTAACCGGGGAGCTGTTTTTT	CASSTGLALTGELFF	TRBV7-2	TRBJ2-2	-	TRBD2
TGTGCCAGCAGCCATTACAGGGGAACTAATGAAAAACTGTTTTTT	CASSHYRGTNEKLFF	TRBV14	TRBJ1-4	few	TRBD1
TGTGCCAGCAGTTACAGTCTGGGACAGGGGGCCTTTGAGCAGTTCTTC	CASSYSLGQGAFEQFF	TRBV6-5	TRBJ2-1	once	TRBD1
TGTGCCAGCAGCTGGGGGGACAGGACCGATCAGCCCCAGCATTTT	CASSWGDRTDQPQHF	TRBV5-8	TRBJ1-5	-	TRBD1
TGTGCCAGCTCACAACTCGGGACAGTGAACACCGGGGAGCTGTTTTTT	CASSQLGTVNTGELFF	TRBV18	TRBJ2-2	-	TRBD1
TGTGCCAGCAGCTTAGTGCAGGGGAACACTGAAGCTTTCTTT	CASSLVQGNTEAFF	TRBV11-3	TRBJ1-1	-	-
TGTGCCAGCAGCTCGGAACAGGGGTACCAAGAGACCCAGTACTTC	CASSSEQGYQETQYF	TRBV13	TRBJ2-5	-	TRBD1
TGTGCCAGTACGAAGGGGCGCACCGGGGAGCTGTTTTTT	CASTKGRTGELFF	TRBV19	TRBJ2-2	-	-
TGTGCCACCCCGTGGGGCGCGAACACCGGGGAGCTGTTTTTT	CATPWGANTGELFF	TRBV2	TRBJ2-2	-	-
TGTGCCAGCAGCCCCCATTTATTTCAGTCCGAGACCCAGTACTTC	CASSPHLFQSETQYF	TRBV14	TRBJ2-5	-	-